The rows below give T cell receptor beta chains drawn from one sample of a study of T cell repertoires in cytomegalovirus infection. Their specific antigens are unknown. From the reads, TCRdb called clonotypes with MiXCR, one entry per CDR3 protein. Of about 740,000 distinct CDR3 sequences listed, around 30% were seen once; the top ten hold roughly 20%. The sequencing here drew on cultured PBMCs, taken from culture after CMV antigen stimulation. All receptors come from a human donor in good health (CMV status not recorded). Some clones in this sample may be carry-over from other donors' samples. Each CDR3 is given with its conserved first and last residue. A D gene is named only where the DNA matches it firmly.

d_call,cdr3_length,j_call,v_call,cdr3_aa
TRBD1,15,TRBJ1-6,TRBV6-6,CATTGGSSYNSPLHF
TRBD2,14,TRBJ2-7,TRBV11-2,CASSKTSGSSEQYF
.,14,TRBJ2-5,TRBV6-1,CASSEDPGVETQYF
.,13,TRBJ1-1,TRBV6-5,CASRTGGRGEAFF
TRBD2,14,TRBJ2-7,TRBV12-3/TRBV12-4,CASSAVPGGREQYF
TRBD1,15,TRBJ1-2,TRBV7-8,CASSYAPTGKYGYTF
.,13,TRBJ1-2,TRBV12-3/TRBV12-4,CASSLITGGGYTF
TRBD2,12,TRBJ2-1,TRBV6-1,CASRSGVHEQFF
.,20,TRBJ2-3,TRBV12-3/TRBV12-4,CASSRGYSGYRFSSTDTQYF
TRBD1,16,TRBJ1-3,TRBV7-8,CASSADRVNSGNTIYF
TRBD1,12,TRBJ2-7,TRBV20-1,CSASWTGNEQYF
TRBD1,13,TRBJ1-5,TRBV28,CASSAPGDRVHHF
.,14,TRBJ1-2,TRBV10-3,CAISESAANYGYTF
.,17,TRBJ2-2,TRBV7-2,CVSSLAVMRPPTGELFF
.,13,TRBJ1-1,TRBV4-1,CASSQAGVTEAFF
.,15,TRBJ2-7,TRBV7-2,CASSSRGGAGSEQYF
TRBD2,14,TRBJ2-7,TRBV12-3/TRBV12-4,CASSLRTRFYEQYF
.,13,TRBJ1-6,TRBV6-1,CASSDLRLSPLHF
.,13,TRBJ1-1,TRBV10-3,CAIRPEMNTEAFF
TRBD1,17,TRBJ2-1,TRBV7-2,CASSAYLGQGFYNEQFF
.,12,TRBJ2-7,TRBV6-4,CASKDSSYEQYF
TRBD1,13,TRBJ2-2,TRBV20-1,CSARARGTGELFF
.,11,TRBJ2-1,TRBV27,CASRWGNEQFF
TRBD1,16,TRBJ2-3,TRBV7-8,CASSQQGATSTDTQYF
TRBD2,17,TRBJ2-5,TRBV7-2,CASSPKGLAGAQETQYF
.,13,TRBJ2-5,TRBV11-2,CASSFGNKETQYF
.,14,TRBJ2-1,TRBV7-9,CASSSLEGHNEQFF
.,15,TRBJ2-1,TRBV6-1,CASSELSWGDNEQFF
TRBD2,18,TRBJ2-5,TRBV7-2,CASSSYPLAGAPSGTQYF
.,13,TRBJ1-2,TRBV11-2,CASSVGADYGYTF